This T cell receptor beta chain is drawn from a study of OX40 agonist ivuxolimab in advanced cancers. Study at large: Prior anti-PD-1, anti-PD-L1 or anti-CTLA-4 therapy did not bar entry, and roughly 40% had some. Partial responses were achieved by three patients, of whom one had hepatocellular carcinoma and two had cutaneous melanoma.

The method was immunoSEQ multiplex PCR; TCRdb's version includes in-frame clones alone and lacks a portion of them. The sample shows some 97,000 clones, about nine tenths of them seen only once. Trimming at V came to 1 base and at J to 2 bases, leaving 9 bases not matched to a gene. CDR1 and CDR2 (germline): SNHLY, FYNNEI. The CDR3 has 18 amino acids. A history of autoimmune disease or systemic immunosuppression excluded patients. The chain recombines TRBV2 with TRBJ2-3, with 10 bases aligning to TRBD2. The receptor was isolated from an adult with an advanced solid tumor such as melanoma, head and neck, liver or kidney cancer. The sequencing used CD4+ or CD8+ T cells sorted from blood, collected in a trial of the OX40 agonist ivuxolimab. CDR3 DNA sequence: TGTGCCAGCAGTGAAGGGAGCGGGAGGGCTCGCAACACAGATACGCAGTATTTT. This encodes CASSEGSGRARNTDTQYF.